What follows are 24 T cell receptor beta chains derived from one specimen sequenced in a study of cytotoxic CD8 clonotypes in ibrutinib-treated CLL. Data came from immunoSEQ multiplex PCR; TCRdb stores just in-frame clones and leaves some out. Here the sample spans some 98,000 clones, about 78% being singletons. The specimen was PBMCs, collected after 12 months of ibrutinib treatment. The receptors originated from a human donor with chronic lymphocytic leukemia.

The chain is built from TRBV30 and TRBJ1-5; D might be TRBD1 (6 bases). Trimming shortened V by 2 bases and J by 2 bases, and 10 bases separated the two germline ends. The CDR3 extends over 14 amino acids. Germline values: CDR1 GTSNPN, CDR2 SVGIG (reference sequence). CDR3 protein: CAWSREGGNQPQHF. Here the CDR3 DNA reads TGTGCCTGGAGTAGGGAGGGGGGCAATCAGCCCCAGCATTTT.

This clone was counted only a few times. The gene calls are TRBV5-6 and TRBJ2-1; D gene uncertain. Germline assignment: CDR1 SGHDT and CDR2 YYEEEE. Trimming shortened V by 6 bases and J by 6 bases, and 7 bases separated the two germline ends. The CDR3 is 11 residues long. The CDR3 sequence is CASTFSNEQFF. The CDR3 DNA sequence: TGTGCCAGCACCTTTAGCAATGAGCAGTTCTTC.

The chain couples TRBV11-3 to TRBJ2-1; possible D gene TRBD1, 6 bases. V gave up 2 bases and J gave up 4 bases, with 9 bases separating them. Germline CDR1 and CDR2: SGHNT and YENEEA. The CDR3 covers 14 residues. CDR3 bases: TGTGCCAGCAGCTTACGGACAGCTTACAATGAGCAGTTCTTC. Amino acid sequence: CASSLRTAYNEQFF.

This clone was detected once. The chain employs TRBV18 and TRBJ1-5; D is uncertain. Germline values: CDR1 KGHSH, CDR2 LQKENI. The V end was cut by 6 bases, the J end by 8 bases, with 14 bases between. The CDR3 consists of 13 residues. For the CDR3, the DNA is TGTGCCAGCTCCCCGCTACGGGGAGAGCCCCAGCATTTT. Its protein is CASSPLRGEPQHF.

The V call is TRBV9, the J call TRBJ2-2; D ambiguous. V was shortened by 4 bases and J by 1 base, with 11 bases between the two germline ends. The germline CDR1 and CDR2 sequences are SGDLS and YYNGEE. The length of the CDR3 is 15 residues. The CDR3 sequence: CASSPGNRNTGELFF. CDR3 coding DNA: TGTGCCAGCAGCCCTGGAAACAGGAACACCGGGGAGCTGTTTTTT.

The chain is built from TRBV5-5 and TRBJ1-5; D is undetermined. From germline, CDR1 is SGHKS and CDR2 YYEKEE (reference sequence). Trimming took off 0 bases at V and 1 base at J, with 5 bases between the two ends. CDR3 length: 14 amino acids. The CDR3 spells CASSLATSNQPQHF. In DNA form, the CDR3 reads TGTGCCAGCAGCTTGGCTACCAGCAATCAGCCCCAGCATTTT.

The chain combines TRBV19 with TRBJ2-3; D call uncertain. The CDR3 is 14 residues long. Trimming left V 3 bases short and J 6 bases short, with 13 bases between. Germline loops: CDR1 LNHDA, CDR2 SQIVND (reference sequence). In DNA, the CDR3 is TGTGCCAGTAGTATTGGTGGCCAACTTGATACGCAGTATTTT. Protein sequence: CASSIGGQLDTQYF. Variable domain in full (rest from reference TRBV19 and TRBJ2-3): DGGITQSPKYLFRKEGQNVTLSCEQNLNHDAMYWYRQDPGQGLRLIYYSQIVNDFQKGDIAEGYSVSREKKESFPLTVTSAQKNPTAFYLCASSIGGQLDTQYFGPGTRLTVL.

The CDR3 loop is CASSSGTERDGYTF. The CDR3 bases are TGCGCCAGCAGCTCCGGGACAGAGCGGGATGGCTACACCTTC. The V call is TRBV5-1, the J call TRBJ1-2, with 7 bases lining up with TRBD1. Germline CDR1 reads SGHRS; CDR2 reads YFSETQ. The V gene end was trimmed by 3 bases and the J gene end by 6 bases; junction bases not matched to a gene: 8. The CDR3 is 14 amino acids.

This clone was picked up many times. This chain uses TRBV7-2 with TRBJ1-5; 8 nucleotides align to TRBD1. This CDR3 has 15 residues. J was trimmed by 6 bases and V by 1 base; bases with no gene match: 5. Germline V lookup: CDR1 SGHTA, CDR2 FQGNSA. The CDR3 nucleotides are TGTGCCAGCAGCTTAGAAGCAGGGGGCTCTCAGCCCCAGCATTTT. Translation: CASSLEAGGSQPQHF.

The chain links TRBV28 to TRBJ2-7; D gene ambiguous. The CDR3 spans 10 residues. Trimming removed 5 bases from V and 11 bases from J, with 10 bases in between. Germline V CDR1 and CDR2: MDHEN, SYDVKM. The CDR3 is CASSQTSKYF. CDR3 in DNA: TGTGCCAGCAGTCAGACTTCGAAGTACTTC. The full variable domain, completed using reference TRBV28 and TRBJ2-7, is DVKVTQSSRYLVKRTGEKVFLECVQDMDHENMFWYRQDPGLGLRLIYFSYDVKMKEKGDIPEGYSVSREKKERFSLILESASTNQTSMYLCASSQTSKYFGPGTRLTVT.

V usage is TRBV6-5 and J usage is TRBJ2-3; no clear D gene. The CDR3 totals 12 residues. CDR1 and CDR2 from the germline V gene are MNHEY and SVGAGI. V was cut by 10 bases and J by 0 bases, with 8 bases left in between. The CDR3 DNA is TGTGCCACCCGCCCTAGCACAGATACGCAGTATTTT. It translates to CATRPSTDTQYF.

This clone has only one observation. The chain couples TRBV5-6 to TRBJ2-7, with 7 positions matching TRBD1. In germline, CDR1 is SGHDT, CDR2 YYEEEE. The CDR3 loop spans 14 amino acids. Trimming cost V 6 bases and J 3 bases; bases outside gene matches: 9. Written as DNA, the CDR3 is TGTGCCAGCACCACAGGGGACCTCGACTACGAGCAGTACTTC. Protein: CASTTGDLDYEQYF.

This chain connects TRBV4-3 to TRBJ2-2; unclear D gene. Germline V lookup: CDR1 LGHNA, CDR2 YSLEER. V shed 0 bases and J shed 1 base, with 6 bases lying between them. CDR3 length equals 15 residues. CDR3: CASSQDYGNTGELFF. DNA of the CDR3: TGCGCCAGCAGCCAAGATTACGGGAACACCGGGGAGCTGTTTTTT.

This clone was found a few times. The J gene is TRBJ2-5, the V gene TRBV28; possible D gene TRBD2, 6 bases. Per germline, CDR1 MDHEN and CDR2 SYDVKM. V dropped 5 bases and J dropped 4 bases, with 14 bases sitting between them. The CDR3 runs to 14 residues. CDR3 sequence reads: CASSLAGSLETQYF. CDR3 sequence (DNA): TGTGCCAGCAGTCTGGCGGGATCGTTAGAGACCCAGTACTTC.

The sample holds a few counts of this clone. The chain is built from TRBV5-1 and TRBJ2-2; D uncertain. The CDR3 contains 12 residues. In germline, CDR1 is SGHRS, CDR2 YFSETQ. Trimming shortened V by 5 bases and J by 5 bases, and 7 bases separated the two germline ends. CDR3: CASREGTGELFF. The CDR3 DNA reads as TGCGCCAGCAGGGAAGGAACCGGGGAGCTGTTTTTT. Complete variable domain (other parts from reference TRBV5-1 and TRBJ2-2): KAGVTQTPRYLIKTRGQQVTLSCSPISGHRSVSWYQQTPGQGLQFLFEYFSETQRNKGNFPGRFSGRQFSNSRSEMNVSTLELGDSALYLCASREGTGELFFGEGSRLTVL.

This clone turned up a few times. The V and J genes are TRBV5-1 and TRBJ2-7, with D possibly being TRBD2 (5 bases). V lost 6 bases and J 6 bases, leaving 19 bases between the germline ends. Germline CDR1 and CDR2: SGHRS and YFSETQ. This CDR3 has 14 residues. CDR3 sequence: CASTLSGLAGEQYF. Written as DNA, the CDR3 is TGCGCCAGCACTCTCTCCGGCCTAGCTGGCGAGCAGTACTTC.

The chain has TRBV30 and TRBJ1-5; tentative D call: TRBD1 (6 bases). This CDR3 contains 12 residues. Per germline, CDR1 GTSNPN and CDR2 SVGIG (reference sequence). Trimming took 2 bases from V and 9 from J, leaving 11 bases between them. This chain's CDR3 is CAWSLQGRPQHF. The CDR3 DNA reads TGTGCCTGGAGTCTACAGGGACGGCCCCAGCATTTT.

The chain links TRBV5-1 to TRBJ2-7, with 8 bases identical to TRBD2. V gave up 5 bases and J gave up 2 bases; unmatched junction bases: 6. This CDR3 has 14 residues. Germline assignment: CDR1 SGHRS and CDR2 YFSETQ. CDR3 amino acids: CASRETSGPYEQYF. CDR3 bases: TGCGCCAGCAGGGAAACTAGCGGCCCCTACGAGCAGTACTTC. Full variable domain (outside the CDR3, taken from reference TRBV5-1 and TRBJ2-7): KAGVTQTPRYLIKTRGQQVTLSCSPISGHRSVSWYQQTPGQGLQFLFEYFSETQRNKGNFPGRFSGRQFSNSRSEMNVSTLELGDSALYLCASRETSGPYEQYFGPGTRLTVT.

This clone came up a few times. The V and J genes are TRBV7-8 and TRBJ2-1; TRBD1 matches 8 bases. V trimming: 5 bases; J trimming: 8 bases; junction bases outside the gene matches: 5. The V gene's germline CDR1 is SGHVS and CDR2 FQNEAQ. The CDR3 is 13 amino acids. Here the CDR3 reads CASSLDRGDEQFF. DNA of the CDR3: TGTGCCAGCAGCCTAGACAGGGGAGATGAGCAGTTCTTC.

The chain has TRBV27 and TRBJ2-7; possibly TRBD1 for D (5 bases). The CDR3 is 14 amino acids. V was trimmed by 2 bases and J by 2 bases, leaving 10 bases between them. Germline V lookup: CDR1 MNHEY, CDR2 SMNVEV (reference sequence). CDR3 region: CASSLGAATYEQYF. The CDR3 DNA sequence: TGTGCCAGCAGTTTAGGGGCAGCTACCTACGAGCAGTACTTC.

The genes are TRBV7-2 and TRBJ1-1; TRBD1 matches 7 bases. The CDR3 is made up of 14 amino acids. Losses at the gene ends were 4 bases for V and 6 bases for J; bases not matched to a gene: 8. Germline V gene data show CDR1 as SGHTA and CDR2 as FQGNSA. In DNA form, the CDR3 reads TGTGCCAGCAGCTCCCGGACAGGATCCCCTGAAGCTTTCTTT. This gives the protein CASSSRTGSPEAFF.

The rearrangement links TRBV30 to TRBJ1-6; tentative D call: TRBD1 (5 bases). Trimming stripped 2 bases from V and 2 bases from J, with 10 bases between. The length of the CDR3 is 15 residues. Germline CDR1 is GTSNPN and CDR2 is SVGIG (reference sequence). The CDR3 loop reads CAWSPGTTYNSPLHF. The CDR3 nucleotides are TGTGCCTGGAGTCCGGGGACCACCTATAATTCACCCCTCCACTTT.

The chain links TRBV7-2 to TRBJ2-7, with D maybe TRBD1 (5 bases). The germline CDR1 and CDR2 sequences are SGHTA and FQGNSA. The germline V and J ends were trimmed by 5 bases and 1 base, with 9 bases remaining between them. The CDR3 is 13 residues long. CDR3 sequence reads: CASSRDRSYEQYF. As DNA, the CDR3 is TGTGCCAGCAGCCGCGACAGATCCTACGAGCAGTACTTC.

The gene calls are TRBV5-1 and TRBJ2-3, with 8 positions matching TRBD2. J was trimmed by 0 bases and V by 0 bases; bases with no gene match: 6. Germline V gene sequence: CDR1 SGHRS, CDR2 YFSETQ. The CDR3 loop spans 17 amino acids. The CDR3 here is CASSLGRGDYSTDTQYF. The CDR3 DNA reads TGCGCCAGCAGCTTGGGGCGGGGGGATTACAGCACAGATACGCAGTATTTT.